Listed below are T cell receptor beta chains from one sample, sequenced in a study of Ad26.COV2.S vaccination and SARS-CoV-2 variants. TCRdb's copy holds only in-frame clones and misses some; the assay was immunoSEQ multiplex PCR. The sample lists approximately 500,000 clones, around nine tenths occurring once. Sequenced material: peripheral blood, taken in a trial of Ad26.COV2.S vaccine versus placebo. These receptors all stem from a person aged 18 to 59 who received the Ad26.COV2.S COVID-19 vaccine or a placebo. Both conserved end residues are part of each CDR3. A D gene is named only where the DNA matches it firmly. For some rows the clone size is stated as once, few or many, or as a class when expanded; others skip it.

>TRBV28|18|TRBJ1-5|TRBD1|.
TGTGCCAGCAGTACAGGACAGGTGTTTTTTGATAGCAATCAGCCCCAGCATTTT
CASSTGQVFFDSNQPQHF
>TRBV18|14|TRBJ2-1|.|.
TGTGCCAGCTCACCGGATAGCTCCTACAATGAGCAGTTCTTC
CASSPDSSYNEQFF
>TRBV30|13|TRBJ1-5|.|.
TGTGCCTGGAGTGTATCCGGGAGCCAGCCCCAGCATTTT
CAWSVSGSQPQHF
>TRBV30|14|TRBJ1-2|.|few
TGTGCCTGGAGTAATACCGGACAAGGCTATGGCTACACCTTC
CAWSNTGQGYGYTF
>TRBV24-1|16|TRBJ2-1|TRBD1|.
TGTGCCACCAGTGACAGGACAGGGGGCCGCCACAATGAGCAGTTCTTC
CATSDRTGGRHNEQFF
>TRBV19|16|TRBJ2-2|TRBD2|.
TGTGCCAGTACTAAAGCGGGAGGGCGGGCCACCGGGGAGCTGTTTTTT
CASTKAGGRATGELFF
>TRBV10-3|14|TRBJ2-7|.|few
TGTGCCATCAGTACTTTACCGGACACTTACGAGCAGTACTTC
CAISTLPDTYEQYF
>TRBV29-1|11|TRBJ2-5|.|once
TGCAGCGTGCCAGGGGGGGAGACCCAGTACTTC
CSVPGGETQYF
>TRBV9|14|TRBJ2-2|.|few
TGTGCCAGCAGCGCGGTGGAGCACACCGGGGAGCTGTTTTTT
CASSAVEHTGELFF
>TRBV28|16|TRBJ2-7|TRBD2|.
TGTGCCAGCAGTTTGAGTGGACTAGCGGGAGCCTACGAGCAGTACTTC
CASSLSGLAGAYEQYF
>TRBV27|18|TRBJ2-2|TRBD2|.
TGTGCCAGCAGCCGACTAGCGGGTGGGACCTCGCCCACCGGGGAGCTGTTTTTT
CASSRLAGGTSPTGELFF
>TRBV4-3|16|TRBJ1-5|.|.
TGCGCCAGCAGCCAAGATGCGGGGATCGGCAATCAGCCCCAGCATTTT
CASSQDAGIGNQPQHF
>TRBV28|13|TRBJ2-6|.|.
TGTGCCAGCAGTTTATCAGGGGCCAACGTCCTGACTTTC
CASSLSGANVLTF
>TRBV12-5|16|TRBJ2-2|.|.
TGTGCTAGTGGTTTGGTAGTGGGGTCGAGGGCCGGGGAGCTGTTTTTT
CASGLVVGSRAGELFF
>TRBV6-1|18|TRBJ1-6|.|.
TGTGCCAGCAGTGTGGCCGGGGTAGGAAGCTCCTATAATTCACCCCTCCACTTT
CASSVAGVGSSYNSPLHF
>TRBV19|13|TRBJ1-1|.|.
TGTGCCAGTAGTATAGTTCCGGGAGCGGGAGCTTTCTTT
CASSIVPGAGAFF
>TRBV30|13|TRBJ1-2|.|.
TGTGCCTGGAGCCCCATCCAGGTCTATGGCTACACCTTC
CAWSPIQVYGYTF
>TRBV3-1/TRBV3-2|15|TRBJ2-1|.|.
TGTGCCAGCAGATTTACCGGGGACCCTTCCAATGAGCAGTTCTTC
CASRFTGDPSNEQFF
>TRBV4-3|16|TRBJ2-7|TRBD2|.
TGCGCCAGCAGCCAAGACTTGGGGCTAGCGGGAGTTGAGCAGTACTTC
CASSQDLGLAGVEQYF
>TRBV9|16|TRBJ2-7|.|.
TGTGCCAGCAGCGTTGGAGCTTCAATACTAACCTACGAGCAGTACTTC
CASSVGASILTYEQYF
>TRBV6-5|15|TRBJ2-2|.|.
TGTGCCAGCACCCAATTCGGGACTGACACCGGGGAGCTGTTTTTT
CASTQFGTDTGELFF
>TRBV7-3|15|TRBJ2-1|.|.
TGTGCCAGCAGCTTAGAGGGACTCTCCTACAATGAGCAGTTCTTC
CASSLEGLSYNEQFF
>TRBV9|14|TRBJ2-5|TRBD2|.
TGTGCCAGCAGCAGCAGGACTAGCGGGACAGAACAGAACTTC
CASSSRTSGTEQNF
>TRBV10-1|15|TRBJ1-1|.|.
TGCGCCAGCAGTGAAAAGGGTATGCGGGGGGCGAATGCTTTCTTT
CASSEKGMRGANAFF
>TRBV30|13|TRBJ1-2|.|few
TGTGCCTGGGACTTGGCAGGGCGCTATGGCTACACCTTC
CAWDLAGRYGYTF
>TRBV5-1|15|TRBJ1-5|.|few
TGCGCCAGCAGCTTGGATGCGTATAGCAATCAGCCCCAGCATTTT
CASSLDAYSNQPQHF
>TRBV5-8|14|TRBJ1-2|.|.
TGTGCCAGCAGCTTGGACGGACACGACTATGGCTACACCTTC
CASSLDGHDYGYTF
>TRBV6-2/TRBV6-3|15|TRBJ1-5|.|.
TGTGCCAGCAGCGGATGGACAAGTAGCAATCAGCCCCAGCATTTT
CASSGWTSSNQPQHF
>TRBV7-2|15|TRBJ2-7|TRBD1|.
TGTGCCAGCAGGAATGCCGGGACAGGACCGTACGAGCAGTACTTC
CASRNAGTGPYEQYF
>TRBV28|15|TRBJ1-4|.|once
TGTGCCAGCAGTTTGGGAGGACAGCGCAATGAAAAACTGTTTTTT
CASSLGGQRNEKLFF
>TRBV7-9|17|TRBJ1-2|.|.
TGTGCCAGCAGCTTAGCGGGCGGATCCACACCCCGCTATGGCTACACCTTC
CASSLAGGSTPRYGYTF
>TRBV27|17|TRBJ2-2|.|.
TGTGCCAGCAGTTTATGGGGGACGGGACAATACACCGGGGAGCTGTTTTTT
CASSLWGTGQYTGELFF
>TRBV30|13|TRBJ2-2|TRBD1|.
TGTGCCTGGGACAGGGGGATGAACGGGGAGCTGTTTTTT
CAWDRGMNGELFF
>TRBV19|13|TRBJ1-5|.|.
TGTGCCAGTAGTACGGGACATCCCCAGCCCCAGCATTTT
CASSTGHPQPQHF
>TRBV28|16|TRBJ1-2|.|.
TGTGCCAGCAGTTTTGTCAGCAACTCACTTATCTATGGCTACACCTTC
CASSFVSNSLIYGYTF
>TRBV9|13|TRBJ2-1|.|.
TGTGCCAGCAGCGTAGAACTTCACAATGAGCAGTTCTTC
CASSVELHNEQFF
>TRBV28|14|TRBJ1-6|.|once
TGTGCCAGCAGTTCGACCCCGTATAATTCACCCCTCCACTTT
CASSSTPYNSPLHF
>TRBV28|18|TRBJ1-5|.|.
TGTGCGGGAGGGATGGGGCAGGGGCAAAAGTATAGCAATCAGCCCCAGCATTTT
CAGGMGQGQKYSNQPQHF
>TRBV6-1|14|TRBJ1-5|.|.
TGTGCCAGCAGTGATCTCGCGGGCAATCAGCCCCAGCATTTT
CASSDLAGNQPQHF
>TRBV24-1|14|TRBJ2-2|.|.
TGTGCCACCAGTGGGACATGGAACACCGGGGAGCTGTTTTTT
CATSGTWNTGELFF
>TRBV30|13|TRBJ2-7|TRBD1|.
TGTGCCTGGAGTCGGGACAGGGCTTACGAGCAGTACTTC
CAWSRDRAYEQYF
>TRBV28|16|TRBJ2-7|TRBD2|.
TGTGCCAGCAGCCGTCTAAGTAGCGGGAGAGGGTACGAGCAGTACTTC
CASSRLSSGRGYEQYF
>TRBV7-9|16|TRBJ1-3|.|.
TGTGCCAGCAGCTTAGGTACGGGGTTCGACGTCGACACCATATATTTT
CASSLGTGFDVDTIYF
>TRBV3-1/TRBV3-2|15|TRBJ1-2|.|.
TGTGCCAGCAGCCCCTCGCGCGCAGGGTCCGGCGGCTACACCTTC
CASSPSRAGSGGYTF
>TRBV28|13|TRBJ1-2|TRBD1|.
TGTGCCAGCAGGGACAGGGTCGCTGGCGGCTACACCTTC
CASRDRVAGGYTF
>TRBV6-2/TRBV6-3|20|TRBJ2-1|.|.
TGTGCCAGCAGTTACTCGAAAAGGAATCGCAATGCGGGAAAAAGCAATGAGCAGTTCTTC
CASSYSKRNRNAGKSNEQFF
>TRBV6-2/TRBV6-3|15|TRBJ1-4|TRBD1|.
TGTGCCAGCAGTTACGAAGGACAGGGAGGTGAAAAACTGTTTTTT
CASSYEGQGGEKLFF
>TRBV7-2|14|TRBJ1-2|.|.
TGTGCCAGCAGCTTAGCTTCCCAGGGCGGCGGCTACACCTTC
CASSLASQGGGYTF
>TRBV4-2|16|TRBJ2-2|TRBD1|.
TGTGCCAGCAGCCAAACACCGGGACAGGTAACAGGGGAGCTGTTTTTT
CASSQTPGQVTGELFF
>TRBV9|15|TRBJ2-1|TRBD2|.
TGTGCCAGCAGCGTAGTGGGCGGGAGGGGTGATGAGCAGTTCTTC
CASSVVGGRGDEQFF
>TRBV15|13|TRBJ1-1|.|.
TGTGCCACCAGCAGAGTCACAGTCACTGAAGCTTTCTTT
CATSRVTVTEAFF
>TRBV5-1|15|TRBJ1-1|.|.
TGCGCCAGCAGCTTGGCTGGGGGTTGGGACACTGAAGCTTTCTTT
CASSLAGGWDTEAFF
>TRBV6-5|16|TRBJ2-3|.|.
TGTGCCAGCAGTTATCAAAGAAATGCGGGGTTGGATACGCAGTATTTT
CASSYQRNAGLDTQYF
>TRBV5-1|13|TRBJ2-5|.|.
TGCGCCAGCAGCTTGTCGGGTACAGAGACCCAGTACTTC
CASSLSGTETQYF
>TRBV21-1|11|TRBJ2-7|.|once
TGTGCCAGCGGTCCGTTACAGCAGCAGTACTTC
CASGPLQQQYF
>TRBV5-1|15|TRBJ2-7|TRBD1|.
TGCGCCAGCAGCTCAGGACAGGGAGCAACCTACGAGCAGTACTTC
CASSSGQGATYEQYF
>TRBV5-6|14|TRBJ2-5|TRBD2|.
TGTGCCAGCAGCTTGACGGGAGGGGAGGAGACCCAGTACTTC
CASSLTGGEETQYF